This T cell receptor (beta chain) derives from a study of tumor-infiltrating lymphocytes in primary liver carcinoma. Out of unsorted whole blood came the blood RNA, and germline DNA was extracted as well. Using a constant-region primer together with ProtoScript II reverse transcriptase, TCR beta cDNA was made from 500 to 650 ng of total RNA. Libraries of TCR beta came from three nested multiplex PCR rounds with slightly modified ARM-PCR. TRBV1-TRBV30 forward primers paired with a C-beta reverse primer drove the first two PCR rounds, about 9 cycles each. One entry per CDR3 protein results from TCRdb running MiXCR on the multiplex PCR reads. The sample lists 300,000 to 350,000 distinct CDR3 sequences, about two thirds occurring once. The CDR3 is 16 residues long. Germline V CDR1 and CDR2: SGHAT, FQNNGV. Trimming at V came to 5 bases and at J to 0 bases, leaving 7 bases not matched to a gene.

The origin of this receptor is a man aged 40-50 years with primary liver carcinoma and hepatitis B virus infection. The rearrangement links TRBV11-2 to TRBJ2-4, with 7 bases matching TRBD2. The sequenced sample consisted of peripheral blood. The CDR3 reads CASSKTSELAKNIQYF. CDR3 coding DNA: TGTGCCAGCAGCAAAACTAGCGAGTTAGCCAAAAACATTCAGTACTTC.